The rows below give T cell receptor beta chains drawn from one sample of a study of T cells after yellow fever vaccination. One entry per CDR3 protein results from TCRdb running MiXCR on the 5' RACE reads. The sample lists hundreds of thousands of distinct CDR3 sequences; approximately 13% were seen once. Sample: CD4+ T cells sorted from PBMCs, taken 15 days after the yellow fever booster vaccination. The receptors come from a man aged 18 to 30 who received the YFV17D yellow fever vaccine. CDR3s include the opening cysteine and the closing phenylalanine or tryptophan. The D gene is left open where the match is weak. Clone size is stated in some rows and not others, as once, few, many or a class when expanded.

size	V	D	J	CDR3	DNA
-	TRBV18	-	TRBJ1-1	CASSPLGLDEAFF	TGTGCCAGCTCACCACTAGGCCTGGACGAAGCTTTCTTT
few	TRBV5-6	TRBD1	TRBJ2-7	CASSPGTGFIEQYF	TGTGCCAGCAGCCCCGGGACAGGGTTCATCGAGCAGTACTTC
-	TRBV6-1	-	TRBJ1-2	CASTLSSQLREYGYTF	TGTGCCAGCACTTTATCGTCCCAATTGAGGGAGTATGGCTACACCTTC
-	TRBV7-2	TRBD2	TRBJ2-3	CASSPPGLAGTTDTQYF	TGTGCCAGCAGCCCACCAGGACTAGCGGGGACCACAGATACGCAGTATTTT
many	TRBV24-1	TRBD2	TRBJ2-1	CATSDRVAGGFDEQFF	TGTGCCACCAGTGATAGGGTAGCGGGGGGCTTCGATGAGCAGTTCTTC
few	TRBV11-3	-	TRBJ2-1	CASSLRDFANEQFF	TGTGCCAGCAGCTTAAGGGACTTCGCCAATGAGCAGTTCTTC
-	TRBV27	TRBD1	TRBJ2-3	CATCRGTDTQYF	TGTGCCACTTGCAGGGGGACAGATACGCAGTATTTT
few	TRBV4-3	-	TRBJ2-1	CASSQVLPGTLSYEQFF	TGCGCCAGCAGCCAAGTTCTCCCCGGGACTCTATCTTATGAGCAGTTCTTC
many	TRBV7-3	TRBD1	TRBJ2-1	CASSLKGAAEQFF	TGTGCCAGCAGCTTAAAGGGGGCGGCTGAGCAGTTCTTC
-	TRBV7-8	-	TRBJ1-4	CASSVINEKLIF	TGTGCCAGCAGCGTGATTAATGAAAAACTGATTTTT
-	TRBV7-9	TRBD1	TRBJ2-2	CASSLRDRDGELFF	TGTGCCAGCAGCCTCCGGGACAGGGACGGGGAGCTGTTTTTT
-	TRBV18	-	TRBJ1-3	CASSGPLPGTGNTIYF	TGTGCCAGCTCGGGACCGTTACCAGGCACTGGAAACACCATATATTTT
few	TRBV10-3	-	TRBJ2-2	CAVNSQGSNTGELFF	TGTGCCGTAAACTCGCAGGGGTCTAACACCGGGGAGCTGTTTTTT
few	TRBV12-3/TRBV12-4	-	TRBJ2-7	CASRGQLSSYEQYF	TGTGCCAGCAGAGGACAGCTAAGCTCCTACGAGCAGTACTTC
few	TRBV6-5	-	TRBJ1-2	CASSYSRTVSYGYTF	TGTGCCAGCAGTTACTCGAGGACGGTCAGCTATGGCTACACCTTC
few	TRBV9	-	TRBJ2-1	CASSVEIRHGGNEQFF	TGTGCCAGCAGCGTAGAAATCAGGCATGGGGGCAATGAGCAGTTCTTC
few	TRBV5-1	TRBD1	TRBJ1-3	CASSPGQGNRNTIYF	TGCGCCAGCAGCCCGGGACAGGGGAATAGAAACACCATATATTTT
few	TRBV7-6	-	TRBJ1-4	CASRPNRVEREKLFF	TGTGCCAGCAGGCCGAACAGGGTTGAGAGGGAAAAACTGTTTTTT
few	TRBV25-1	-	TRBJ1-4	CASSESQGGNEKLFF	TGTGCCAGCAGTGAATCACAGGGCGGGAATGAAAAACTGTTTTTT
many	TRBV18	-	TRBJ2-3	CANSQGEITDTQYF	TGTGCCAACTCCCAAGGGGAAATCACAGATACGCAGTATTTT
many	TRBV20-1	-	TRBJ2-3	CSASKGVRAQYF	TGCAGTGCTAGTAAGGGAGTAAGAGCGCAGTATTTT
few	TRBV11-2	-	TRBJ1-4	CASSSPGGWGPNEKLFF	TGTGCCAGCAGCTCACCGGGGGGATGGGGCCCGAATGAAAAACTGTTTTTT
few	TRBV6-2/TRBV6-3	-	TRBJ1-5	CASSRGVRADQPQHF	TGTGCCAGCAGTCGGGGGGTTAGGGCTGATCAGCCCCAGCATTTT
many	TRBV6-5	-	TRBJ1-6	CASSPDGSPLHF	TGTGCCAGCAGCCCCGACGGTTCACCCCTCCACTTT
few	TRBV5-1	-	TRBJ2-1	CASYRVEGEQFF	TGCGCCAGTTACAGGGTAGAGGGTGAGCAGTTCTTC
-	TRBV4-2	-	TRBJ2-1	CASSQDRGLNEQFF	TGTGCCAGCAGCCAAGATCGTGGACTCAATGAGCAGTTCTTC
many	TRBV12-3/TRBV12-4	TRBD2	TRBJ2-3	CASRTSSGSFTDTQYF	TGTGCCAGCAGGACCTCTAGCGGGTCTTTCACAGATACGCAGTATTTT
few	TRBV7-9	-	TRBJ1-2	CASSRRTGGFYGYTF	TGTGCCAGCAGCCGGAGGACGGGGGGGTTTTATGGCTACACCTTC
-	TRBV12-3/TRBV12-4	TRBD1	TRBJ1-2	CASSNRDRAFYTF	TGTGCCAGCAGTAACCGGGACAGGGCATTTTACACCTTC
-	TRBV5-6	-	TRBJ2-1	CASSFRVFEQFF	TGTGCCAGCAGCTTCCGTGTTTTTGAGCAGTTCTTC
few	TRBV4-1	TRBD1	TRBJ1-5	CASSQVYGTGGRQPQHF	TGCGCCAGCAGCCAAGTTTATGGGACAGGGGGAAGGCAGCCCCAGCATTTT
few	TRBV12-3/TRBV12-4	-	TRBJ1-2	CASSPSALNYGYTF	TGTGCCAGCAGTCCCTCGGCCCTAAACTATGGCTACACCTTC
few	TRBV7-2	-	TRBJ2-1	CATQEGGLPHNEQFF	TGTGCCACCCAAGAAGGGGGACTACCCCACAATGAGCAGTTCTTC
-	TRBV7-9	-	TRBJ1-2	CASSLSYRGYTF	TGTGCCAGCAGCCTATCCTACAGGGGCTACACCTTC
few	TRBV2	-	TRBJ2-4	CASRDPDRRRGEDIQYF	TGTGCCAGCAGGGACCCGGACAGGAGGAGGGGGGAAGACATTCAGTACTTC
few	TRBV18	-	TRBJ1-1	CASSPAIEGGVTEAFF	TGTGCCAGCTCACCGGCGATCGAGGGAGGCGTCACTGAAGCTTTCTTT
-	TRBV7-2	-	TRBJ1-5	CASSQNSGDSPLHF	TGTGCCAGCAGCCAAAACTCAGGGGACTCGCCCTTGCATTTT
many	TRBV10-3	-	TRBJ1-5	CATTGTANQPQHF	TGTGCCACCACTGGGACGGCCAATCAGCCCCAGCATTTT
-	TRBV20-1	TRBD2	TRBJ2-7	CSAGLAGGYEQYF	TGCAGTGCTGGACTAGCGGGGGGCTACGAGCAGTACTTC
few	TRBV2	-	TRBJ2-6	CASSDGFSGANVLTF	TGTGCCAGCAGTGACGGGTTCTCTGGGGCCAACGTCCTGACTTTC